Listed here are 14 T cell receptor beta chains from one sample, sequenced in a study of T cell changes during pregnancy in multiple sclerosis (dated by TCRdb to between 2017 and 2020). Library generation was performed with the immunoSEQ multiplex PCR assay. The clones in this table, taken by TCRdb from immuneACCESS, are in-frame only. Not every clone is retained; where verified, under half of the shortfall comes from an unresolved V gene, and the cause of the rest is unknown. This sample is represented by about 40,000 clones; 75% to 95% of them were singletons. The top ten clonotypes cover 0.4% to 0.45% of the sample. Here the sequenced sample was CD4+ T cells from peripheral blood mononuclear cells, taken in the third trimester of pregnancy. The receptors shown here come from a female donor with multiple sclerosis, enrolled in a pregnancy study.

The V gene is TRBV10-2, the J gene TRBJ2-3; D remains ambiguous. CDR1 is WSHSY and CDR2 is SAAADI in the germline V gene. The CDR3 runs 13 residues. V was pared by 7 bases and J by 4 bases, with 12 bases between. CDR3 nucleotides: TGCGCCAGCATGATACAGTGGGCAGATACGCAGTATTTT. Amino acid sequence: CASMIQWADTQYF.

This chain links TRBV2 with TRBJ2-3; TRBD2 matches 11 bases. This CDR3 contains 15 residues. Trimming cost V 2 bases and J 5 bases; bases outside gene matches: 3. The V gene's germline CDR1 is SNHLY and CDR2 FYNNEI. The CDR3 bases are TGTGCCAGCAGTGAAACCGGGACTAGCGGAGATACGCAGTATTTT. Its translation: CASSETGTSGDTQYF.

This chain links TRBV19 with TRBJ1-1; D gene ambiguous. V lost 7 bases to trimming and J lost 10 bases, with 19 bases between them. CDR1 and CDR2 (germline): LNHDA, SQIVND (reference sequence). The CDR3 runs to 13 residues. CDR3 loop: CASTTGGERGAFF. The CDR3 DNA sequence: TGTGCCAGTACCACTGGAGGAGAGAGAGGAGCTTTCTTT.

The rearrangement joins TRBV5-6 to TRBJ2-7, with a weak D call TRBD2 (6 bases). The CDR3 runs 16 residues. V lost 2 bases, J lost 0 bases, and 15 bases lay in between. The germline CDR1 and CDR2 sequences are SGHDT and YYEEEE. The CDR3 loop reads CASSLSWRGGSYEQYF. CDR3 DNA: TGTGCCAGCAGCTTAAGTTGGAGGGGAGGCTCCTACGAGCAGTACTTC.

The rearrangement links TRBV28 to TRBJ2-7; 8 nucleotides align to TRBD1. CDR1 is MDHEN, CDR2 SYDVKM, per germline. This CDR3 comprises 17 residues. The J segment lost 2 bases and the V segment lost 3 bases, leaving 12 bases of the junction unmatched. The CDR3 here is CASSFATGRTGTYEQYF. The CDR3 bases are TGTGCCAGCAGTTTCGCTACGGGGCGGACAGGGACCTACGAGCAGTACTTC.

The genes are TRBV5-1 and TRBJ1-3, with 8 positions matching TRBD1. This CDR3 is 14 amino acids long. CDR1 is SGHRS, CDR2 YFSETQ, per germline. Trimming took 2 bases from V and 4 from J; bases not matched to a gene: 2. The CDR3 here is CASSFQGAGNTIYF. In DNA, the CDR3 is TGCGCCAGCAGCTTTCAGGGGGCGGGAAACACCATATATTTT.

This clone was observed a single time. The chain combines TRBV4-3 with TRBJ1-4; 8 bases agree with TRBD1. The germline V gene has CDR1 LGHNA and CDR2 YSLEER. With V trimmed by 4 bases and J by 6 bases, 4 bases remained unmatched. CDR3 length: 14 amino acids. The CDR3 nucleotides read TGCGCCAGCAGCCGACAGGGGTCGTATGAAAAACTGTTTTTT. It codes for CASSRQGSYEKLFF.

J is TRBJ2-1 and V is TRBV19; 7 nucleotides match TRBD2. The germline CDR1 and CDR2 sequences are LNHDA and SQIVND (reference sequence). V lost 1 base, J lost 5 bases, and 11 bases stayed unmatched. The CDR3 is 17 amino acids. The DNA for the CDR3 is TGTGCCAGTAGTATAGCGGGTAGCGGGCACTCTAACAATGAGCAGTTCTTC. Translation: CASSIAGSGHSNNEQFF.

This clone was seen only a few times. V and J are TRBV28 and TRBJ1-1, with no clear D. V was trimmed by 3 bases and J by 5 bases, leaving 4 bases between them. Looked up from germline, CDR1 is MDHEN and CDR2 is SYDVKM. The CDR3 is made up of 11 amino acids. CDR3 amino acids: CASSLRTEAFF. The CDR3 region has the DNA TGTGCCAGCAGTTTGCGTACTGAAGCTTTCTTT. Looking up the rest from reference TRBV28 and TRBJ1-1 gives the full variable domain: DVKVTQSSRYLVKRTGEKVFLECVQDMDHENMFWYRQDPGLGLRLIYFSYDVKMKEKGDIPEGYSVSREKKERFSLILESASTNQTSMYLCASSLRTEAFFGQGTRLTVV.

The chain carries TRBV6-4 and TRBJ2-2, with D possibly TRBD1 on 5 matching bases. The CDR3 consists of 13 residues. V was clipped by 2 bases and J by 5 bases, with 6 bases between them. Per germline, CDR1 MRHNA and CDR2 SNTAGT. The CDR3 protein is CASSDRGTGELFF. CDR3 DNA: TGTGCCAGCAGTGACAGGGGTACCGGGGAGCTGTTTTTT.

This rearrangement joins TRBV2 to TRBJ1-2, with unresolved D. The CDR3 extends over 13 amino acids. V gave up 2 bases and J gave up 7 bases, with 11 bases separating them. Germline loops: CDR1 SNHLY, CDR2 FYNNEI. For the CDR3, the DNA is TGTGCCAGCAGTGAATCACTCTGGGCTGGCTACACCTTC. It yields the protein CASSESLWAGYTF. Together with reference TRBV2 and TRBJ1-2, the CDR3 gives the full variable domain: EPEVTQTPSHQVTQMGQEVILRCVPISNHLYFYWYRQILGQKVEFLVSFYNNEISEKSEIFDDQFSVERPDGSNFTLKIRSTKLEDSAMYFCASSESLWAGYTFGSGTRLTVV.

The chain is built from TRBV6-5 and TRBJ1-5; 9 bases fit TRBD1. The germline V gene has CDR1 MNHEY and CDR2 SVGAGI. The CDR3 has 14 residues. The trim removed 7 bases at V and 7 bases at J, leaving 8 bases unmatched. The CDR3: CASTAPGQGQPQHF. The CDR3 DNA follows: TGTGCCAGCACTGCTCCGGGACAGGGCCAGCCCCAGCATTTT.

This clone was observed a single time. The chain joins TRBV10-2 to TRBJ1-5; unclear D gene. With 0 bases removed from V and 0 bases from J, the gap between germline ends came to 3 bases. There are 14 residues in the CDR3. Germline V gene data show CDR1 as WSHSY and CDR2 as SAAADI. The CDR3 region has the DNA TGCGCCAGCAGTGAGTCTCATAGCAATCAGCCCCAGCATTTT. It yields the protein CASSESHSNQPQHF.

The V gene is TRBV6-5, the J gene TRBJ2-1; D gene unclear. This CDR3 spans 13 amino acids. CDR1 and CDR2 (germline): MNHEY, SVGAGI. The germline V and J ends were trimmed by 5 bases and 4 bases, with 9 bases remaining between them. CDR3 in DNA: TGTGCCAGCAGTAACTTTATTTACAATGAGCAGTTCTTC. Its protein is CASSNFIYNEQFF.